This T cell receptor beta chain comes out of a study of blood T cell repertoires in COVID-19. Study overall: Donors in the United States, Italy and Spain gave samples during acute or convalescent COVID-19. The cDNA or gDNA used as material had been derived from T cells, B-cell-depleted T cells, or PBMCs.

The assay was immunoSEQ multiplex PCR, and TCRdb's table has in-frame clones only and misses some. This table has a few hundred thousand clones, 82% appearing once. The trim removed 10 bases at V and 6 bases at J, leaving 6 bases unmatched. This CDR3 spans 14 amino acids. Per germline, CDR1 MNHEY and CDR2 SVGAGI. Sequenced: peripheral blood. This chain connects TRBV6-5 to TRBJ2-2; TRBD1 agrees at 12 bases. The origin of this receptor is a woman aged 18-29 years with acute or convalescent COVID-19. The CDR3 here is CAIRDRGRPGELFF. CDR3 nucleotides: TGTGCCATCCGGGACAGGGGGCGCCCCGGGGAGCTGTTTTTT.